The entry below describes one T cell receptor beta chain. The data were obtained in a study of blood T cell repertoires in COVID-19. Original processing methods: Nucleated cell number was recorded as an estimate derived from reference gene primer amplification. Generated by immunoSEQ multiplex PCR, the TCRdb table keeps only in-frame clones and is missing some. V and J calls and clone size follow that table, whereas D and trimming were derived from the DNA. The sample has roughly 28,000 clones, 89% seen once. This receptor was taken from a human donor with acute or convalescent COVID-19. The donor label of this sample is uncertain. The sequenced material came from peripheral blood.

The CDR3 here is CASSFPQGARRGYEQYF. CDR3 DNA sequence: TGTGCCAGCAGCTTCCCACAGGGGGCCCGGCGGGGCTACGAGCAGTACTTC. The V and J genes are TRBV5-4 and TRBJ2-7; 9 nucleotides match TRBD1. The germline gives CDR1 SGHNT, CDR2 YYREEE (reference sequence). The V segment lost 2 bases and the J segment 3 bases; nucleotides outside the gene matches: 12. The CDR3 sequence is 17 residues long. The full variable domain, its missing parts supplied by reference TRBV5-4 and TRBJ2-7, is ETGVTQSPTHLIKTRGQQVTLRCSSQSGHNTVSWYQQALGQGPQFIFQYYREEENGRGNFPPRFSGLQFPNYSSELNVNALELDDSALYLCASSFPQGARRGYEQYFGPGTRLTVT.